This TCR beta chain appears in the sequencing data of a study of CD8+CD57+ T cells in acquired aplastic anemia. Overall study: The sorted CD4+ and CD8+ cells yielded an average around 3.2 ug of DNA. Roughly 11 million reads, on average, were obtained for CD4+ cells from healthy donors.

Trimming at V came to 6 bases and at J to 8 bases, leaving 6 bases not matched to a gene. The CDR3 is 14 residues long. Germline V gene data show CDR1 as MNHEY and CDR2 as SMNVEV (reference sequence). Study-wide results and limits: Nearly 30 was the count of CD8+ CDR3 sequences that patients shared with controls. In CD8+ cells, Simpson's diversity showed no significant difference between patients and controls.

TCR beta VDJ and CDR3 profiling used genomic DNA as template. Via MiXCR, TCRdb re-called the reads, giving one row per CDR3 protein. The table records under 200,000 distinct CDR3 sequences, 35% to 55% of them present only once. This clonotype was seen at least ten times. Its antigen remains unknown. This sequence was found in a human donor in good health. V is TRBV27 and J is TRBJ1-6; 8 bases map to TRBD1. Sample: sorted CD4+, CD8+, or CD8+CD57+ T cells (not recorded which) from PBMCs. The CDR3 loop is CASSSGGRHSPLHF. The CDR3 DNA reads as TGTGCCAGCAGCTCAGGGGGCCGTCATTCACCCCTCCACTTT.